A single sample is the source of the 19 T cell receptor beta chains below, sequenced in a study of T cell repertoires in cytomegalovirus infection. Their target antigens are unknown. TCRdb re-called the reads with MiXCR, one entry per CDR3 protein. The sample carries roughly 990,000 distinct CDR3 sequences, approximately 32% recorded once. This material consisted of cultured CD8+ T cells from PBMCs, taken from culture after CMV antigen stimulation. These receptor sequences come from a human donor in good health (CMV status not recorded). Some clones in this sample may be carry-over from other donors' samples.

Worth noting for this clonotype: This may come from a read error, since a much larger clone is one base off. The rearrangement uses TRBV7-8 and TRBJ2-3, with 8 bases lining up with TRBD2. This CDR3 comprises 16 residues. The germline V gene has CDR1 SGHVS and CDR2 FQNEAQ. CDR3 region: CANSSLSGGRTDTQYF. The CDR3 nucleotides read TGTGCCAACAGCTCCCTAAGCGGGGGACGCACAGATACGCAGTATTTT.

The rearrangement uses TRBV20-1 and TRBJ2-3; D possibly corresponds to TRBD2 (5 bases). The CDR3 covers 15 residues. The germline V gene has CDR1 DFQATT and CDR2 SNEGSKA (reference sequence). Trimming left V 5 bases short and J 1 base short, with 16 bases between. The CDR3 loop reads CSASQSAARTDTQYF. DNA for the CDR3: TGCAGTGCTTCACAATCAGCGGCCCGCACAGATACGCAGTATTTT.

The J gene is TRBJ2-3, the V gene TRBV24-1, with 10 nucleotides matching TRBD1. V shed 4 bases, J shed 2 bases, and the junction held 8 bases outside the gene matches. This CDR3 is built from 17 residues. Germline V lookup: CDR1 KGHDR, CDR2 SFDVKD. CDR3 DNA sequence: TGTGCCACCAGTGACCAGACCGGGACAGGGGCCACAGATACGCAGTATTTT. This sequence encodes CATSDQTGTGATDTQYF.

A note on this clonotype: One junction end does not reproduce the germline sequence, and a read error may be involved. The rearrangement joins TRBV6-5 to TRBJ2-5; 10 nucleotides agree with TRBD2. Germline CDR1 reads MNHEY; CDR2 reads SVGAGI. This CDR3 region has 16 residues. As DNA, the CDR3 is TGTGCCACCCTAATTATAGCGGGGGGCCCAGAAGAGACCCAGTACTTT. It codes for CATLIIAGGPEETQYF.

This clonotype turned up a few times. V is TRBV6-2 or TRBV6-3 and J is TRBJ2-5; 10 nucleotides align to TRBD1. The CDR3 is made up of 15 amino acids. Germline CDR1 reads MNHEY; CDR2 reads SVGEGT. V was pared by 2 bases and J by 5 bases, with 5 bases of the junction left unmatched. CDR3 DNA: TGTGCCAGCAGTTACGGTCGGACAGGGGGTGAGACCCAGTACTTC. Amino acid sequence: CASSYGRTGGETQYF.

This clonotype was counted a few times. The V gene is TRBV6-5, the J gene TRBJ2-1; possibly TRBD1 for D (6 bases). Trimming removed 3 bases at V and 7 bases at J, with 13 bases between. This CDR3 has 14 amino acids. Germline CDR1 MNHEY, CDR2 SVGAGI. CDR3 DNA: TGTGCCAGCAGTTATACAGGGAGTAGGAATGAGCAGTTCTTC. Encoded protein: CASSYTGSRNEQFF.

J is TRBJ2-7 and V is TRBV23-1; 7 bases match TRBD1. TRBV23-1 is annotated as an ORF whose role is uncertain. This CDR3 is 14 amino acids long. Here the CDR3 reads CTSSQSTGSNEQYV. The CDR3 nucleotides are TGCACCAGCAGTCAATCGACAGGGTCGAACGAGCAGTACGTC.

The CDR3 loop reads CAISERGPSNQPQHF. As DNA, the CDR3 is TGTGCCATCAGTGAGCGAGGGCCTAGCAATCAGCCCCAGCATTTT. The V gene is TRBV10-3, the J gene TRBJ1-5; D gene unclear. The germline gives CDR1 ENHRY, CDR2 SYGVKD. The CDR3 length is 15 residues. The ends were cut back, 2 bases at V and 0 bases at J, with 8 bases in the middle.

This clonotype has a handful of counts. CDR3 DNA: TGTGCCAGCACGGGGGGGCAGCTGGGAACCTACGAGCAGTACTTC. Translated, it gives CASTGGQLGTYEQYF. The chain joins TRBV27 to TRBJ2-7, with 8 bases identical to TRBD2. The CDR3 extends over 15 amino acids. The V gene end was trimmed by 7 bases and the J gene end by 2 bases; junction bases not matched to a gene: 10. Germline CDR1 MNHEY, CDR2 SMNVEV (reference sequence).

About this clonotype itself: With a much larger clone just one base away, this may be a read error. The rearrangement links TRBV7-8 to TRBJ2-1; 10 positions agree with TRBD2. CDR1 SGHVS and CDR2 FQNEAQ come from the germline V gene. The CDR3 is made up of 16 amino acids. The CDR3 spells CANSLAGGGSYNEQFF. CDR3 nucleotides: TGTGCCAACAGCTTAGCGGGAGGTGGGTCCTACAATGAGCAGTTCTTC.

This clonotype was seen only a few times. An end of the junction does not agree with germline; a read error may underlie this. CDR3 amino acids: CASSYSGTDRSRLF. CDR3 nucleotide sequence: TGTGCCAGCAGTTACTCTGGAACCGACAGGTCCCGACTCTTC. The V gene is TRBV6-6, the J gene TRBJ2-1; possibly TRBD1 for D (6 bases). CDR1 and CDR2 (germline): MNHNY, SVGAGI (reference sequence). CDR3 length: 14 amino acids.

In DNA, the CDR3 is TGCGCCAGCAGCCAAGACAGATCACACGGGGCCAAAAACATTCAGTACTTC. As protein: CASSQDRSHGAKNIQYF. V gene TRBV4-3 combines with J gene TRBJ2-4, with D unclear. V lost 0 bases, J lost 1 base, and 13 bases lay in between. The CDR3 runs to 17 residues. The germline CDR1 and CDR2 sequences are LGHNA and YSLEER.

The V gene is TRBV6-5, the J gene TRBJ1-1, with a weak D call TRBD1 (5 bases). Germline V CDR1 and CDR2: MNHEY, SVGAGI. The length of the CDR3 is 13 residues. Between the trimmed V and J ends, which lost 3 bases and 4 bases, there was a span of 9 bases. CDR3 protein: CASSYAGTTEAFF. The CDR3 DNA reads as TGTGCCAGCAGTTATGCAGGGACCACTGAAGCTTTCTTT.

The J gene is TRBJ2-7, the V gene TRBV3-1; TRBD2 might be the D (7 bases). The V end was cut by 4 bases, the J end by 6 bases, with 16 bases between. The germline CDR1 and CDR2 sequences are LGHDT and YNNKEL (reference sequence). The length of the CDR3 is 14 residues. This CDR3 is CASSPDGGGCEQYF. The CDR3 bases are TGTGCCAGCAGCCCGGACGGCGGGGGCTGCGAGCAGTACTTC.

This clonotype was found many times. The chain couples TRBV5-1 to TRBJ1-1; D remains ambiguous. Germline values: CDR1 SGHRS, CDR2 YFSETQ. With 4 bases removed from V and 8 bases from J, the gap between germline ends came to 12 bases. The CDR3 spans 12 residues. DNA for the CDR3: TGCGCCAGCAGCCTACCAGCCCCCGAAGCTTTCTTT. Encoded protein: CASSLPAPEAFF.

As regards this clonotype: The junction and the germline gene differ at one end; a read error may be behind it. The chain uses TRBV7-3 and TRBJ1-1; TRBD1 aligns across 7 bases. The CDR3 runs 14 residues. Germline CDR1 SGHTA, CDR2 FQGTGA. CDR3 sequence: CASSLQGGGTEVFF. As DNA, the CDR3 is TGTGCCAGCAGCTTACAGGGGGGAGGCACTGAAGTTTTCTTT.

V is TRBV27 and J is TRBJ1-5; D unclear. This CDR3 is built from 14 residues. V was cut by 7 bases and J by 0 bases, with 10 bases left in between. Germline lookup yields CDR1 MNHEY and CDR2 SMNVEV (reference sequence). The CDR3 DNA reads as TGTGCCAGCACCGCCGAGTATAGCAATCAGCCCCAGCATTTT. Protein product: CASTAEYSNQPQHF.

The V gene is TRBV5-4, the J gene TRBJ2-3, with D uncertain. The CDR3 is 17 amino acids. The germline V and J ends were trimmed by 2 bases and 0 bases, with 16 bases remaining between them. Germline-derived CDR1 and CDR2 are SGHNT and YYREEE (reference sequence). CDR3 in amino acids: CASSFLGSVASTDTQYF. CDR3 nucleotide sequence: TGTGCCAGCAGCTTCCTTGGATCGGTGGCTAGCACAGATACGCAGTATTTT.

The J gene is TRBJ2-1, the V gene TRBV27; tentatively, D is TRBD2 (5 bases). Germline V CDR1 and CDR2: MNHEY, SMNVEV (reference sequence). V shed 6 bases and J shed 0 bases, with 9 bases lying between them. The CDR3 runs 14 residues. The CDR3 DNA follows: TGTGCCAGCAGGGACGGGGACTCCTACAATGAGCAGTTCTTC. This sequence encodes CASRDGDSYNEQFF.